One and the same sample provided the 9 T cell receptor beta chains below, sequenced in a study of beta chain features in type 1 diabetes. The investigators reverse transcribed all of the isolated RNA, so they sequenced expressed TCRB transcripts. Measured with immunoSEQ multiplex PCR; TCRdb has only the in-frame clones, and not every one. The table lists about 900,000 clones, about a sixth of them singletons. What was sequenced was naive CD4+ T cells from blood. The receptors originated from a woman between 18 and 29 years old in good health.

This sequence joins TRBV6-5 and TRBJ2-5; D is uncertain. Between the trimmed V and J ends, which lost 3 bases and 2 bases, there was a span of 16 bases. Germline assignment: CDR1 MNHEY and CDR2 SVGAGI. The length of the CDR3 is 16 residues. The CDR3 protein is CASSYLAVRTQETQYF. CDR3 sequence (DNA): TGTGCCAGCAGTTATCTTGCAGTTCGAACGCAAGAGACCCAGTACTTC.

The chain links TRBV7-9 to TRBJ1-1; weak D call: TRBD1 (5 bases). The ends were cut back, 3 bases at V and 2 bases at J, with 10 bases in the middle. This CDR3 region has 14 residues. Looked up from germline, CDR1 is SEHNR and CDR2 is FQNEAQ (reference sequence). Here the CDR3 reads CASSFWGSNTEAFF. The CDR3 DNA reads TGTGCCAGCAGCTTTTGGGGCTCCAACACTGAAGCTTTCTTT.

The rearrangement joins TRBV7-9 to TRBJ2-3; possibly TRBD1 for D (6 bases). Deletions cut 8 bases from V and 6 bases from J, with 18 bases between. The CDR3 spans 14 residues. Germline assignment: CDR1 SEHNR and CDR2 FQNEAQ (reference sequence). In nucleotides, the CDR3 is TGTGCCAGCGGTCCGTCGGCAGGGGTTGATACGCAGTATTTT. Protein product: CASGPSAGVDTQYF.

This clone turned up a few times. The chain has TRBV6-5 and TRBJ2-7; TRBD2 matches 15 bases. Germline loops: CDR1 MNHEY, CDR2 SVGAGI. Trimming took 7 bases from V and 5 from J; bases not matched to a gene: 6. This CDR3 spans 15 amino acids. The chain's CDR3 is CASNGLAGGTHEQYF. The CDR3 DNA reads TGTGCCAGCAACGGACTAGCGGGAGGGACCCACGAGCAGTACTTC.

The chain has TRBV5-4 and TRBJ2-3; 16 bases agree with TRBD2. The germline gives CDR1 SGHNT, CDR2 YYREEE (reference sequence). Germline trimming cut 4 bases from V and 5 bases from J; bases unmatched to any gene: 4. This CDR3 has 16 amino acids. The CDR3 DNA is TGTGCCAGCAGCACGGGACTAGCGGGAGGGCAAGATACGCAGTATTTT. Amino acids: CASSTGLAGGQDTQYF.

V and J are TRBV28 and TRBJ2-7; 7 bases fit TRBD1. CDR3 length: 14 residues. V gave up 8 bases and J gave up 2 bases; unmatched junction bases: 9. CDR1 and CDR2 from the germline V gene are MDHEN and SYDVKM. CDR3: CASLTTGQAYEQYF. Written as DNA, the CDR3 is TGTGCCAGCCTTACGACAGGGCAAGCCTACGAGCAGTACTTC.

The sample holds a few counts of this clone. The rearrangement joins TRBV27 to TRBJ2-5; 8 bases match TRBD2. V was clipped by 2 bases and J by 4 bases; unmatched bases: 6. This CDR3 is built from 15 residues. The V gene's germline CDR1 is MNHEY and CDR2 SMNVEV (reference sequence). The CDR3: CASSLTTGGRETQYF. The DNA for the CDR3 is TGTGCCAGCAGTTTAACGACGGGAGGGCGAGAGACCCAGTACTTC.

The chain links TRBV4-2 to TRBJ2-7, with a possible D match to TRBD1 (7 bases). Between the trimmed V and J ends, which lost 4 bases and 0 bases, there was a span of 13 bases. The CDR3 has 15 amino acids. CDR1 is LGHNA, CDR2 YNFKEQ, per germline. CDR3 coding DNA: TGTGCCAGCAGCCCCCAGGGGGACTCCTCCTACGAGCAGTACTTC. The encoded protein is CASSPQGDSSYEQYF.

This chain uses TRBV19 with TRBJ1-1; 9 nucleotides line up with TRBD1. After removal of 10 bases from V and 2 bases from J, the junction contained 5 bases not matched to a gene. Germline V gene sequence: CDR1 LNHDA, CDR2 SQIVND (reference sequence). The CDR3 has 13 residues. CDR3 region: CATRTGENTEAFF. Written as DNA, the CDR3 is TGTGCCACCCGGACAGGGGAAAACACTGAAGCTTTCTTT. The complete variable domain, with remaining parts taken from reference TRBV19 and TRBJ1-1, reads DGGITQSPKYLFRKEGQNVTLSCEQNLNHDAMYWYRQDPGQGLRLIYYSQIVNDFQKGDIAEGYSVSREKKESFPLTVTSAQKNPTAFYLCATRTGENTEAFFGQGTRLTVV.